Included here is one TCR beta chain sequence, with context. The target antigen is unknown. This entry belongs to a study of T cell clonality in common variable immunodeficiency. Findings and caveats of the study: Common variable immunodeficiency TCR beta sequences reportedly had fewer deletions and N-nucleotide insertions.

Assay used: immunoSEQ multiplex PCR; TCRdb lists only in-frame clones, some missing. Its clone listing holds about 15,000 clones. The material sequenced was peripheral blood mononuclear cells. The clonotype originates from a human donor with common variable immunodeficiency.

The CDR3 bases that were read are TGTGCCAGCAGCCAAGGGCCAGGCAGGGCTTCCTCCTACGAG. As protein: CASSQGPGRASSYE. The full CDR3 reads CASSQGPGRASSYEQYF. The chain carries TRBV4-2 and TRBJ2-7; D may be TRBD1 (5 bases). The read terminates 3 residues ahead of where the CDR3 ends, so the germline J gene completes it. The CDR3 is 17 residues long. Germline loops: CDR1 LGHNA, CDR2 YNFKEQ. V gave up 1 base and J gave up 0 bases, with 16 bases separating them.